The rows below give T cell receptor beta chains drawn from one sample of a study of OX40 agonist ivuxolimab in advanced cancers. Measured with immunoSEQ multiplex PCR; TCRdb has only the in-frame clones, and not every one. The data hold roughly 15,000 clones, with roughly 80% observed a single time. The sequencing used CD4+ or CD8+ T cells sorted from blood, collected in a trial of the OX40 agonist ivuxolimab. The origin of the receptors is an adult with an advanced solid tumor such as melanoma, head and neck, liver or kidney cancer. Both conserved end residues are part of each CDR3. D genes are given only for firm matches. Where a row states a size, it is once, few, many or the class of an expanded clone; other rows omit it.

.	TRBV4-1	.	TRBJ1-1	CASSQGSAGVNTEAFF	TGCGCCAGCAGCCAAGGTTCCGCAGGGGTAAACACTGAAGCTTTCTTT
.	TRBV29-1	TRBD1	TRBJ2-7	CSTTGTGPSYEQYF	TGCAGCACGACCGGGACAGGTCCTTCCTACGAGCAGTACTTC
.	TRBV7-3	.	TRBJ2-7	CASSLNGDSFEQYF	TGTGCCAGCAGCTTAAATGGGGACTCATTCGAGCAGTACTTC
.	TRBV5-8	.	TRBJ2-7	CASSLLGNYEQYF	TGTGCCAGCAGCTTGTTGGGGAACTACGAGCAGTACTTC
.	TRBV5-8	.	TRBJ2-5	CASSLAQETQYF	TGTGCCAGCAGCTTGGCACAAGAGACCCAGTACTTC
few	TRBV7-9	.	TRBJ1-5	CASSHDTGSPEPQHF	TGTGCCAGCAGCCACGATACAGGGAGTCCAGAGCCCCAGCATTTT
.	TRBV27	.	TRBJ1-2	CASSPGASYGYTF	TGTGCCAGCAGTCCAGGAGCTTCCTATGGCTACACCTTC
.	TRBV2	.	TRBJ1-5	CASSVSGQSHQPQHF	TGTGCCAGCAGTGTGTCAGGTCAAAGCCATCAGCCCCAGCATTTT
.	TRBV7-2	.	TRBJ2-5	CASSGGMEETQYF	TGTGCCAGCAGCGGCGGGATGGAGGAGACCCAGTACTTC
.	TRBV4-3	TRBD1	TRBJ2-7	CASSQGLSGQGSYEQYF	TGCGCCAGCAGCCAAGGCCTAAGCGGACAGGGGTCCTACGAGCAGTACTTC
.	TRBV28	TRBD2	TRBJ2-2	CASSPGTSGLFTGELFF	TGTGCCAGCAGCCCCGGGACTAGCGGACTTTTCACCGGGGAGCTGTTTTTT
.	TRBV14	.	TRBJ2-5	CASSHDRDEETQYF	TGTGCCAGCAGCCATGACCGGGACGAGGAGACCCAGTACTTC
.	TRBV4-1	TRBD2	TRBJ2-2	CASSHGLAGYGELFF	TGCGCCAGCAGCCACGGACTAGCGGGTTACGGGGAGCTGTTTTTT
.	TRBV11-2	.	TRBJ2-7	CASSLVTSYEQYF	TGTGCCAGCAGCTTAGTAACCTCCTACGAGCAGTACTTC
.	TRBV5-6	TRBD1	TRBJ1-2	CASSAGQGIDGYTF	TGTGCCAGCAGCGCCGGACAGGGGATAGATGGCTACACCTTC
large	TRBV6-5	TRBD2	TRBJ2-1	CAVEVAGGFYNEQFF	TGTGCAGTAGAGGTAGCGGGAGGTTTCTACAATGAGCAGTTCTTC
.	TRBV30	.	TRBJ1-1	CAWTDSGWDTEAFF	TGTGCCTGGACCGACTCAGGGTGGGACACTGAAGCTTTCTTT
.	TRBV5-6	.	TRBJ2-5	CASSFLTYRFQETQYF	TGTGCCAGCAGCTTTTTAACCTACAGGTTCCAAGAGACCCAGTACTTC
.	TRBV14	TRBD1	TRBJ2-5	CASSQEWTGQETQYF	TGTGCCAGCAGCCAAGAGTGGACAGGTCAAGAGACCCAGTACTTC
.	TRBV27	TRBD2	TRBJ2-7	CASSPRTSGLYEQYF	TGTGCCAGCAGTCCCCGGACTAGCGGTCTCTACGAGCAGTACTTC
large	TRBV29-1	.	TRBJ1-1	CSVDFSGFNTEAFF	TGCAGCGTTGACTTTTCCGGTTTCAACACTGAAGCTTTCTTT
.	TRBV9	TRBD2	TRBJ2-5	CASSGGGDQETQYF	TGTGCCAGCAGCGGTGGGGGGGACCAAGAGACCCAGTACTTC
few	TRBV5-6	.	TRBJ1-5	CASSLSGGNQPQHF	TGTGCCAGCAGCTTATCAGGGGGCAATCAGCCCCAGCATTTT
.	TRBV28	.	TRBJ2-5	CASSKALSETQYF	TGTGCCAGCAGCAAAGCTTTATCGGAGACCCAGTACTTC
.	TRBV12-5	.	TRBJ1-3	CASAASGNTIYF	TGTGCTAGTGCGGCGTCTGGAAACACCATATATTTT
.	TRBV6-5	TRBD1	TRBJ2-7	CASTPGTGSIEQYF	TGTGCCAGCACCCCAGGGACAGGTTCTATCGAGCAGTACTTC
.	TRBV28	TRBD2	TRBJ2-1	CASSLAGLAGGPLDNEQFF	TGTGCCAGCAGTTTAGCGGGACTAGCGGGAGGGCCTTTAGACAATGAGCAGTTCTTC
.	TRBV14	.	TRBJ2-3	CASSQAQYSTDTQYF	TGTGCCAGCAGCCAAGCCCAGTATAGCACAGATACGCAGTATTTT
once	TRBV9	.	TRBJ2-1	CASSSSRDERDEQFF	TGTGCCAGCAGCTCGTCCCGGGACGAGCGGGATGAGCAGTTCTTC
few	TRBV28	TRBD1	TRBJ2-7	CASSRDRVAYEQYF	TGTGCCAGCAGCCGAGACAGGGTGGCCTACGAGCAGTACTTC
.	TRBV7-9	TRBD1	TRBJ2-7	CASSSPGTGVHEQYF	TGTGCCAGCAGCTCTCCCGGGACAGGGGTACACGAGCAGTACTTC
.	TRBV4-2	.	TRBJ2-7	CASSQGEQFYEQYF	TGTGCCAGCAGCCAAGGAGAACAGTTCTACGAGCAGTACTTC
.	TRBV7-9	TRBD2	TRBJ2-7	CASSLRAGAYEQYF	TGTGCCAGCAGCCTCAGGGCGGGGGCCTACGAGCAGTACTTC
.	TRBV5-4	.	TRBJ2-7	CASSLGDPSYEQYF	TGTGCCAGCAGCTTGGGAGACCCTTCCTACGAGCAGTACTTC
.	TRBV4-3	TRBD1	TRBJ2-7	CASSQDRDRVYEQYF	TGCGCCAGCAGCCAAGATAGAGACAGGGTCTACGAGCAGTACTTC
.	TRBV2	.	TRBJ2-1	CASSVGGDEQFF	TGTGCCAGCAGCGTCGGAGGCGATGAGCAGTTCTTC
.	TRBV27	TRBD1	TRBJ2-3	CASSYQGQVDYTQYF	TGTGCCAGCAGTTATCAGGGACAGGTAGATTATACGCAGTATTTT
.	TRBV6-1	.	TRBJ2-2	CASSDFGTYTGELFF	TGTGCCAGCAGTGACTTTGGAACCTACACCGGGGAGCTGTTTTTT
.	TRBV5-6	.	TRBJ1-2	CASSLVSLFRQYGYTF	TGTGCCAGCAGCTTGGTTAGCCTTTTTAGGCAATATGGCTACACCTTC
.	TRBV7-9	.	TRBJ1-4	CASSSKDGLNEKLFF	TGTGCCAGCAGCAGTAAGGACGGCCTTAATGAAAAACTGTTTTTT
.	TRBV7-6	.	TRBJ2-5	CASSLGNGQQETQYF	TGTGCCAGCAGCTTGGGGAACGGCCAGCAAGAGACCCAGTACTTC
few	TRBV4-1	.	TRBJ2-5	CASSQELKTFETQYF	TGCGCCAGCAGCCAAGAGCTCAAGACTTTCGAGACCCAGTACTTC
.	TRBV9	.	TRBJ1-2	CASSVDRGYGYTF	TGTGCCAGCAGCGTAGACCGGGGTTATGGCTACACCTTC
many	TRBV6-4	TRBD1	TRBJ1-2	CASSDVTGTGYYGYTF	TGTGCCAGCAGCGACGTTACCGGGACAGGGTACTATGGCTACACCTTC
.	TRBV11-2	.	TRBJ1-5	CASSLYSGGSDQPQHF	TGTGCCAGCAGCTTATATTCCGGGGGGTCGGATCAGCCCCAGCATTTT
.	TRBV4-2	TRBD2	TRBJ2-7	CASSQDPGTSYYEQYF	TGTGCCAGCAGCCAAGACCCCGGGACTAGCTACTACGAGCAGTACTTC
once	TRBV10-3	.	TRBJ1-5	CAISEYREGNQPQHF	TGTGCCATCAGTGAGTACCGGGAGGGCAATCAGCCCCAGCATTTT
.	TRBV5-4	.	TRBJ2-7	CASSFGTYEQYF	TGTGCCAGCAGCTTTGGCACTTACGAGCAGTACTTC